These 7 T cell receptor beta chains share one sample of origin, sequenced in a study of cytomegalovirus exposure and HLA in healthy donors (dated by TCRdb to 2015 to 2018). Libraries were made using the immunoSEQ multiplex PCR assay. For the multiplex PCR, a mixture combining 60 forward primers for TCR Vbeta segments and 13 reverse primers for TCR Jbeta segments was used. Held by TCRdb, this immuneACCESS table contains in-frame sequences only and omits some clones. Under half of the omission traces to an unresolved V gene where checked; the cause of the rest is unknown. The sample data list 190,000 or so clones, and 79% of these were observed just once. About 1.4% of the sample is in the top ten clones. Sequencing was done on a sample of PBMCs. These TCRs come from a girl aged 5 to 17 in good health and CMV-seropositive.

This clone has more than one count but fewer than ten. The J gene is TRBJ1-2, the V gene TRBV6-5, with TRBD1 matching over 7 bases. This CDR3 region has 15 residues. Germline CDR1 reads MNHEY; CDR2 reads SVGAGI. V was pared by 6 bases and J by 0 bases, with 7 bases of the junction left unmatched. The DNA for the CDR3 is TGTGCCAGCAGCCGCGGGACAGAAGCTAACTATGGCTACACCTTC. Translated, it gives CASSRGTEANYGYTF.

This chain connects TRBV7-2 to TRBJ2-7; D uncertain. CDR3 size: 14 residues. V lost 0 bases, J lost 0 bases, and 6 bases lay in between. Germline lookup yields CDR1 SGHTA and CDR2 FQGNSA. The CDR3 coding sequence is TGTGCCAGCAGCTTAGCTGGCTCCTCCTACGAGCAGTACTTC. Translating gives CASSLAGSSYEQYF.

The CDR3 region has the DNA TGTGCCAGCAGCCTAACTTTGATAGGGGGAGAGACCCAGTACTTC. Translation: CASSLTLIGGETQYF. The chain employs TRBV7-2 and TRBJ2-5, with D possibly matching TRBD1 (6 bases). Between the trimmed V and J ends, which lost 5 bases and 4 bases, there was a span of 17 bases. The CDR3 runs 15 residues. Germline CDR1 reads SGHTA; CDR2 reads FQGNSA.

The V call is TRBV7-7, the J call TRBJ2-3; 8 bases align to TRBD1. CDR3 size: 16 residues. Germline V gene lookup returns CDR1 SSHAT and CDR2 FNYEAQ (reference sequence). V dropped 1 base and J dropped 4; count of bases not matched to a gene: 7. In DNA form, the CDR3 reads TGTGCCAGCAGCTTAGGGACAGGGTTTATTCCAGATACGCAGTATTTT. Amino acids: CASSLGTGFIPDTQYF. Full variable domain (missing parts from reference TRBV7-7 and TRBJ2-3): GAGVSQSPRYKVTKRGQDVTLRCDPISSHATLYWYQQALGQGPEFLTYFNYEAQPDKSGLPSDRFSAERPEGSISTLTIQRTEQRDSAMYRCASSLGTGFIPDTQYFGPGTRLTVL.

This chain joins TRBV27 and TRBJ2-5; D may be TRBD2 (6 bases). V was trimmed by 3 bases and J by 5 bases, leaving 13 bases between them. The CDR3 is 14 residues long. The germline V gene has CDR1 MNHEY and CDR2 SMNVEV (reference sequence). DNA of the CDR3: TGTGCCAGCAGTTTCGGGGGTATTAGGGAGACCCAGTACTTC. This sequence encodes CASSFGGIRETQYF.

The CDR3 DNA follows: TGTGCCAGCAGCGCCACCGGGACAGGGGACGTGGGGATGAACACTGAAGCTTTCTTT. This sequence encodes CASSATGTGDVGMNTEAFF. The chain links TRBV5-4 to TRBJ1-1; TRBD1 matches 10 bases. The CDR3 length is 19 residues. V trimming: 4 bases; J trimming: 0 bases; junction bases outside the gene matches: 15. Germline CDR1 and CDR2: SGHNT and YYREEE (reference sequence).

This chain uses TRBV18 with TRBJ2-7, with D maybe TRBD1 (6 bases). Germline V gene lookup returns CDR1 KGHSH and CDR2 LQKENI. The CDR3 spans 13 residues. The ends were cut back, 1 base at V and 7 bases at J, with 11 bases in the middle. CDR3 DNA: TGTGCCAGCTCACCACTACAGGGTTTAGAGCAGTACTTC. Amino acid sequence: CASSPLQGLEQYF.